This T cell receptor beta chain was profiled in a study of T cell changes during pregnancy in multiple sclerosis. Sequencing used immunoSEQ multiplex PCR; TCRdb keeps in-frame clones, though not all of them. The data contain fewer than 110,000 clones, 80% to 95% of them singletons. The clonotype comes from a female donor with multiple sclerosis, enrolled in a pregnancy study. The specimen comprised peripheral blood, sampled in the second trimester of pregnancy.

The CDR3 nucleotides are TGTGCCAGCAGTTCTTATCGAGAGGGATACGAGCAGTACTTC. Translating it yields CASSSYREGYEQYF. The genes are TRBV28 and TRBJ2-7; a possible D gene is TRBD2 (5 bases). Germline assignment: CDR1 MDHEN and CDR2 SYDVKM. The CDR3 has 14 amino acids. Trimming took 4 bases from V and 4 from J, leaving 14 bases between them.